At least ten counts were recorded for the clone carrying this T cell receptor (beta chain). Its cognate antigen is unknown. This entry comes from a study of T-cell reconstitution after alpha-beta-depleted transplantation in children. A TCRbeta library incorporating unique molecular identifiers was prepared. TCRdb re-called the PCR reads with MiXCR, one entry per CDR3 protein. The table records about 260,000 distinct CDR3 sequences, approximately 8.9% of them present only once. V shed 1 base and J shed 11 bases, with 12 bases lying between them. This CDR3 is built from 12 residues. Germline values: CDR1 LGHDT, CDR2 YNNKEL (reference sequence). Findings of the study overall: T cells produced anew were the main source of T-cell counts and diversity one year after transplant. After transplant, high TCRbeta diversity at day 60 in some patients arose from surviving recipient T cells and thymic progenitors. Expanded clones from the graft, numbering several hundred, reportedly supplied alpha-beta T cells about two months after transplant.

The chain joins TRBV3-1 to TRBJ2-7; D gene ambiguous. This TCR came from a male patient between 10 and 17 years old who had a stem cell transplant for acute lymphoblastic leukemia, so the T cells may come from the graft donor. The source was PBMCs, mostly from graft donor cells, collected 180 days after TCRalphabeta/CD19-depleted stem cell transplant. The CDR3 DNA reads as TGTGCCAGCAGCCAAGGGTTGACCCAGAAGTACTTC. It codes for CASSQGLTQKYF.